This T cell receptor beta chain originates from a study of cytomegalovirus exposure and HLA in healthy donors. The primer mix had 60 Vbeta and 13 Jbeta primers. TCRdb's copy holds only in-frame clones and misses some; the assay was immunoSEQ multiplex PCR. Seen here are fewer than 110,000 clones, approximately 76% observed once, and the top ten hold about 4.3%. As for this clone: The antigen is unknown.

Findings of the study overall: 150 to 200 TCR beta chains were listed as cytomegalovirus-associated. Most observed TCR sequences were rare, whereas some public TCRs were detected in many donors. Presence/absence analysis assumed near-uniform sequencing depth across donors. Accurate predictions that matched the HLA-A and HLA-B alleles of most subjects were reportedly made from TCR beta sequences.

CDR1 and CDR2 from the germline V gene are MGHDK and SYGVNS. The ends lost 2 bases at V and 1 base at J; junction bases unmatched: 7. The CDR3 is 18 residues long. The clonotype was recovered from a man in his forties in good health and CMV-seronegative. The chain couples TRBV25-1 to TRBJ2-1, with 11 bases aligning to TRBD1. Sequenced: PBMCs. In nucleotides, the CDR3 is TGTGCCAGCAGTGAAGTCTCCGGGACAGGGGGATCCTACAATGAGCAGTTCTTC. Its translation: CASSEVSGTGGSYNEQFF. The variable domain in full, with the rest retrieved from reference TRBV25-1 and TRBJ2-1, is EADIYQTPRYLVIGTGKKITLECSQTMGHDKMYWYQQDPGMELHLIHYSYGVNSTEKGDLSSESTVSRIRTEHFPLTLESARPSHTSQYLCASSEVSGTGGSYNEQFFGPGTRLTVL.